These 18 T cell receptor beta chains were all obtained from the same sample, sequenced in a study of Ad26.COV2.S vaccination and SARS-CoV-2 variants. Specified treatment: over 15 received Ad26.COV2.S at low or high dose, single or two shots; several received placebo; per-sample allocation not given. Collection of the samples took place on day 63 after the first injection of vaccine or placebo. Using immunoSEQ multiplex PCR, the repertoire was profiled, and TCRdb retains in-frame clones only, with some absent. The table has roughly 320,000 clones, around 87% seen once. Material: peripheral blood, obtained in a trial of Ad26.COV2.S vaccine versus placebo. These receptors were obtained from a person between 18 and 59 years old who received the Ad26.COV2.S COVID-19 vaccine or a placebo.

The V gene is TRBV2, the J gene TRBJ2-1, with D possibly matching TRBD2 (6 bases). The ends were cut back, 8 bases at V and 0 bases at J, with 11 bases in the middle. CDR3 length equals 14 residues. Per the germline V gene, CDR1 is SNHLY and CDR2 is FYNNEI. CDR3 DNA sequence: TGTGCCAGCCTCCGGGGGAGCTCCTACAATGAGCAGTTCTTC. The encoded protein is CASLRGSSYNEQFF.

V gene TRBV6-5 combines with J gene TRBJ2-1, with D perhaps matching TRBD2 (5 bases). There are 15 residues in the CDR3. The V end lost 6 bases, the J end lost 1 base, and 13 bases lay between the germline ends. CDR1 is MNHEY and CDR2 is SVGAGI in the germline V gene. The CDR3 sequence: CASSSGIGSYNEQFF. The CDR3 DNA is TGTGCCAGCAGCTCCGGGATAGGGTCCTACAATGAGCAGTTCTTC.

This sequence joins TRBV5-6 and TRBJ1-2; 7 bases fit TRBD1. The germline V gene has CDR1 SGHDT and CDR2 YYEEEE. V was clipped by 2 bases and J by 3 bases; unmatched bases: 4. This CDR3 region has 14 residues. The CDR3 nucleotides read TGTGCCAGCAGCTTCCCGGACAGGTACTATGGCTACACCTTC. Protein: CASSFPDRYYGYTF.

This chain uses TRBV27 with TRBJ1-1; D possibly corresponds to TRBD1 (5 bases). This CDR3 region has 15 residues. The germline V gene has CDR1 MNHEY and CDR2 SMNVEV (reference sequence). V was clipped by 2 bases and J by 1 base, with 11 bases between them. The DNA for the CDR3 is TGTGCCAGCAGTTTACGGGGGTTCGGGAACACTGAAGCTTTCTTT. Translation gives CASSLRGFGNTEAFF.

This clone was counted only a few times. This chain connects TRBV18 to TRBJ1-3; maybe TRBD1 (5 bases). Looked up from germline, CDR1 is KGHSH and CDR2 is LQKENI. The CDR3 runs to 15 residues. The V and J ends lost 6 bases and 3 bases respectively, with 15 bases between them. CDR3 nucleotide sequence: TGTGCCAGCTCTACGACAGAGGAGGATGGAAACACCATATATTTT. Protein: CASSTTEEDGNTIYF.

V and J are TRBV18 and TRBJ2-1; D is undetermined. The CDR3 contains 13 residues. The germline V gene encodes CDR1 KGHSH and CDR2 LQKENI. V lost 5 bases, J lost 8 bases, and 13 bases lay in between. CDR3 region: CASSDVPEYEQFF. The CDR3 nucleotides read TGTGCCAGCTCAGACGTTCCTGAGTATGAGCAGTTCTTC. The full variable domain, completed using reference TRBV18 and TRBJ2-1, is NAGVMQNPRHLVRRRGQEARLRCSPMKGHSHVYWYRQLPEEGLKFMVYLQKENIIDESGMPKERFSAEFPKEGPSILRIQQVVRGDSAAYFCASSDVPEYEQFFGPGTRLTVL.

The V and J genes are TRBV9 and TRBJ2-7; D not certain. The CDR3 loop spans 11 amino acids. Trimming shortened V by 6 bases and J by 3 bases, and 7 bases separated the two germline ends. Germline CDR1 reads SGDLS; CDR2 reads YYNGEE. The CDR3 reads CASIGIYEQYF. Written as DNA, the CDR3 is TGTGCCAGCATCGGCATCTACGAGCAGTACTTC.

This chain uses TRBV9 with TRBJ2-3; D may be TRBD1 (6 bases). The germline CDR1 and CDR2 sequences are SGDLS and YYNGEE. V lost 0 bases, J lost 0 bases, and 8 bases lay in between. The CDR3 is made up of 15 amino acids. The CDR3 region is CASSVDRASTDTQYF. As DNA, the CDR3 is TGTGCCAGCAGCGTAGACAGGGCGAGCACAGATACGCAGTATTTT.

This chain connects TRBV7-9 to TRBJ2-1; D is tentatively TRBD1 or TRBD2 (6 bases each). Trimming removed 5 bases at V and 8 bases at J, with 19 bases between. The CDR3 has 15 residues. Germline CDR1 SEHNR, CDR2 FQNEAQ (reference sequence). The CDR3 region has the DNA TGTGCCAGCAGCGACCCATGGAGGGGGGCCGATGAGCAGTTCTTC. The encoded protein is CASSDPWRGADEQFF. The full variable domain, in which reference TRBV7-9 and TRBJ2-1 provide the parts outside the CDR3, is DTGVSQNPRHKITKRGQNVTFRCDPISEHNRLYWYRQTLGQGPEFLTYFQNEAQLEKSRLLSDRFSAERPKGSFSTLEIQRTEQGDSAMYLCASSDPWRGADEQFFGPGTRLTVL.

DNA for the CDR3: TGTGCCAGCAGCTTAGAACACCGCCAAGAGACCCAGTACTTC. Translating it yields CASSLEHRQETQYF. The chain links TRBV7-8 to TRBJ2-5; the D is unclear. CDR1 is SGHVS and CDR2 is FQNEAQ in the germline V gene. CDR3 size: 14 residues. V lost 1 base, J lost 1 base, and 7 bases lay in between.

The rearrangement links TRBV14 to TRBJ1-6; no clear D gene. This CDR3 contains 11 residues. The V end was cut by 2 bases, the J end by 11 bases, with 4 bases between. Germline V lookup: CDR1 SGHDN, CDR2 FVKESK. The CDR3 sequence: CASSQSTPLHF. The CDR3 nucleotides are TGTGCCAGCAGCCAAAGTACACCCCTCCACTTT.

This chain joins TRBV6-1 and TRBJ2-5; TRBD2 agrees at 11 bases. The germline V gene has CDR1 MNHNS and CDR2 SASEGT. With V trimmed by 1 base and J by 5 bases, 6 bases remained unmatched. This CDR3 has 16 residues. In DNA, the CDR3 is TGTGCCAGCAGTGAAGGGCTAGCGGGGGGCGCCGAGACCCAGTACTTC. Translating gives CASSEGLAGGAETQYF.

The rearrangement joins TRBV12-5 to TRBJ2-2, with TRBD2 matching 7 bases. The CDR3 covers 16 residues. J gave up 1 base and V 5 bases, and 7 bases lay outside the gene matches. Germline CDR1 reads LGHNT; CDR2 reads FRNRAP. The CDR3 DNA reads as TGTGCTAGTGGTCCCCCTGGGGGGGGGAACACCGGGGAGCTGTTTTTT. Translated, it gives CASGPPGGGNTGELFF.

The chain links TRBV19 to TRBJ1-2; D not certain. The V end was cut by 7 bases, the J end by 6 bases, with 12 bases between. The CDR3 is 12 residues long. Germline V lookup: CDR1 LNHDA, CDR2 SQIVND (reference sequence). The CDR3 DNA is TGTGCCAGTACTAAAGATAGCCATGGCTACACCTTC. The encoded protein is CASTKDSHGYTF.

As to this clone: This same CDR3 is encoded by further DNA sequences in the sample. The gene calls are TRBV6-5 and TRBJ1-3; a possible D gene is TRBD1 (5 bases). This CDR3 region has 14 residues. The V gene's germline CDR1 is MNHEY and CDR2 SVGAGI. V lost 2 bases and J lost 2, with 7 bases in between. CDR3 sequence (DNA): TGTGCCAGCAGTTACGGGACGCCTGGAAACACCATATATTTT. Translation gives CASSYGTPGNTIYF.

The chain recombines TRBV7-9 with TRBJ2-1, with TRBD2 matching 7 bases. With 5 bases clipped from V and 4 bases from J, the junction kept 5 bases outside the gene matches. This CDR3 region has 14 residues. Looked up from germline, CDR1 is SEHNR and CDR2 is FQNEAQ (reference sequence). CDR3 in amino acids: CASSPGGRYNEQFF. The CDR3 DNA reads as TGTGCCAGCAGCCCGGGGGGACGTTACAATGAGCAGTTCTTC.

The gene calls are TRBV5-6 and TRBJ1-1, with D possibly matching TRBD1 (5 bases). V dropped 4 bases and J dropped 1 base, with 14 bases sitting between them. Germline values: CDR1 SGHDT, CDR2 YYEEEE. This CDR3 is 15 amino acids long. The chain's CDR3 is CASSVSGWENTEAFF. The CDR3 DNA reads TGTGCCAGCAGCGTCTCAGGGTGGGAGAACACTGAAGCTTTCTTT.

Only a few counts were recorded for this clone. The chain links TRBV5-1 to TRBJ1-1; a possible D gene is TRBD1 (6 bases). The germline gives CDR1 SGHRS, CDR2 YFSETQ. The CDR3 is 17 residues long. The V end was cut by 4 bases, the J end by 4 bases, with 23 bases between. The CDR3 nucleotides read TGCGCCAGCAGCACTGAGGGGGGGTCACGGATTGTCACTGAAGCTTTCTTT. This gives the protein CASSTEGGSRIVTEAFF. Supplemented by reference TRBV5-1 and TRBJ1-1, the full variable domain reads KAGVTQTPRYLIKTRGQQVTLSCSPISGHRSVSWYQQTPGQGLQFLFEYFSETQRNKGNFPGRFSGRQFSNSRSEMNVSTLELGDSALYLCASSTEGGSRIVTEAFFGQGTRLTVV.